The 25 T cell receptor beta chains below were found in one sample sequenced in a study of T cell repertoires in cytomegalovirus infection. Via MiXCR, TCRdb re-called the reads, giving one row per CDR3 protein. The sample shows about 450,000 distinct CDR3 sequences, approximately 31% of them seen only once. The sequenced material came from PBMCs. The source is a human donor in good health (CMV status not recorded). Some clones in this sample may be carry-over from other donors' samples.

This clonotype was detected only once. Given a much more abundant clone one base away, this may be a read error. This chain connects TRBV7-6 to TRBJ1-1, with unresolved D. Germline CDR1 and CDR2: SGHVS and FNYEAQ. Trimming left V 2 bases short and J 4 bases short, with 11 bases between. This CDR3 is 14 amino acids long. DNA of the CDR3: TGTGCCAGCAGCTTATGGGAGGGTACCACTGAAGCTTTCTTT. Translation: CASSLWEGTTEAFF.

This clonotype was counted a few times. The chain uses TRBV7-2 and TRBJ2-1; D call uncertain. Trimming removed 3 bases from V and 9 bases from J, with 6 bases in between. This CDR3 spans 11 amino acids. Per the germline V gene, CDR1 is SGHTA and CDR2 is FQGNSA. The CDR3 is CASSFSFEQFF. CDR3 DNA sequence: TGTGCCAGCAGCTTCAGCTTTGAGCAGTTCTTC.

In the case of this clonotype: This may come from a read error, since a much larger clone is one base off. Lacking the conserved final phenylalanine or tryptophan, this CDR3 likely reflects a read error. This rearrangement joins TRBV7-9 to TRBJ1-1; possibly TRBD1 for D (5 bases). The V end lost 5 bases, the J end lost 1 base, and 14 bases lay between the germline ends. Looked up from germline, CDR1 is SEHNR and CDR2 is FQNEAQ (reference sequence). The CDR3 sequence is 15 residues long. The CDR3 DNA reads TGTGCCAGCAGCCCTCCCGGCAGGGCGAACACTGAAGCTTTCTTG. The encoded protein is CASSPPGRANTEAFL.

The rearrangement uses TRBV20-1 and TRBJ1-1; 7 bases agree with TRBD1. CDR3 length: 13 amino acids. Germline V lookup: CDR1 DFQATT, CDR2 SNEGSKA (reference sequence). The junction had 6 bases not matched to a gene; V was cut back by 6 bases and J by 2 bases. CDR3 protein: CSAIRDSNTEAFF. CDR3 nucleotides: TGCAGTGCAATTCGGGACAGCAACACTGAAGCTTTCTTT.

On this clonotype: The junction differs from germline at one of its ends, possibly a read error. The chain carries TRBV7-6 and TRBJ2-7; D might be TRBD1 (6 bases). This CDR3 contains 14 residues. In germline, CDR1 is SGHVS, CDR2 FNYEAQ. The CDR3 DNA reads TGTGCCAGCAGCTCCCGGACAGATTCCTACGAGCTGTACTTC. Encoded protein: CASSSRTDSYELYF.

The chain couples TRBV11-2 to TRBJ1-5; D call uncertain. V was cut by 1 base and J by 3 bases, with 10 bases left in between. CDR3 length: 15 amino acids. Per the germline V gene, CDR1 is SGHAT and CDR2 is FQNNGV. The CDR3 loop reads CASSLGLQPNQPQHF. CDR3 DNA sequence: TGTGCCAGCAGCTTAGGGTTACAGCCCAATCAGCCCCAGCATTTT.

This clonotype was picked up a small number of times. V and J are TRBV7-9 and TRBJ2-1, with 10 nucleotides matching TRBD2. Trimming took 4 bases from V and 2 from J; bases not matched to a gene: 8. Germline CDR1 and CDR2: SEHNR and FQNEAQ (reference sequence). The CDR3 extends over 17 amino acids. This chain's CDR3 is CASSWDERGGTYNEQFF. As DNA, the CDR3 is TGTGCCAGCAGCTGGGACGAGCGGGGGGGCACCTACAATGAGCAGTTCTTC.

Many counts were recorded for this clonotype. The chain has TRBV28 and TRBJ1-1, with 7 bases that match TRBD1. The trim removed 6 bases at V and 5 bases at J, leaving 9 bases unmatched. The CDR3 totals 14 residues. The germline V gene encodes CDR1 MDHEN and CDR2 SYDVKM. The CDR3 DNA is TGTGCCAGCAGCACACCACAGGGGAGGACTGAAGCTTTCTTT. Translating it yields CASSTPQGRTEAFF.

CDR3 loop: CASSLGLAGGRGTDTQYF. The CDR3 nucleotides read TGTGCCAGCAGCTTGGGCCTAGCGGGGGGGCGGGGCACAGATACGCAGTATTTT. V usage is TRBV5-5 and J usage is TRBJ2-3, with 12 bases identical to TRBD2. The V gene end was trimmed by 0 bases and the J gene end by 1 base; junction bases not matched to a gene: 6. Germline values: CDR1 SGHKS, CDR2 YYEKEE (reference sequence). CDR3 length: 18 residues.

The rearrangement uses TRBV19 and TRBJ1-1; D gene ambiguous. The V gene lost 6 bases and the J gene lost 5 bases, with 16 bases spanning the gap. This CDR3 region has 14 residues. Germline CDR1 and CDR2: LNHDA and SQIVND (reference sequence). The CDR3 protein is CASRAPITLTEAFF. Written as DNA, the CDR3 is TGTGCCAGTAGAGCACCGATAACGCTGACTGAAGCTTTCTTT.

The chain is built from TRBV20-1 and TRBJ1-6; tentative D call: TRBD1 (6 bases). The CDR3 has 15 amino acids. CDR1 DFQATT and CDR2 SNEGSKA come from the germline V gene (reference sequence). V was trimmed by 4 bases and J by 7 bases, leaving 17 bases between them. This CDR3 is CSAIEPGAGNSPLHF. The CDR3, as DNA: TGCAGTGCTATCGAACCAGGGGCCGGGAATTCACCCCTCCACTTT.

This clonotype was counted between two and nine times. The chain has TRBV20-1 and TRBJ1-5, with TRBD1 identical over 8 bases. In germline, CDR1 is DFQATT, CDR2 SNEGSKA (reference sequence). J was trimmed by 3 bases and V by 0 bases; bases with no gene match: 10. The CDR3 sequence is 17 residues long. The CDR3 region has the DNA TGCAGTGCTAGAGATCCAAGCAGGGGGCTTTTCAATCAGCCCCAGCATTTT. Translated: CSARDPSRGLFNQPQHF.

V is TRBV18 and J is TRBJ2-3; TRBD2 aligns across 9 bases. CDR3 length equals 19 residues. After removal of 0 bases from V and 0 bases from J, the junction contained 10 bases not matched to a gene. Germline CDR1 reads KGHSH; CDR2 reads LQKENI. CDR3 DNA: TGTGCCAGCTCACCACCGACGGCGGGGGGGCTACTAAGCACAGATACGCAGTATTTT. Protein product: CASSPPTAGGLLSTDTQYF.

The V and J genes are TRBV6-2 or TRBV6-3 and TRBJ1-2; D gene uncertain. Germline assignment: CDR1 MNHEY and CDR2 SVGEGT. The CDR3 is 12 amino acids. Trimming shortened V by 6 bases and J by 8 bases, and 13 bases separated the two germline ends. The DNA for the CDR3 is TGTGCCAGCAGCTCCCCCCCGTGGGGCTACACCTTC. Translating it yields CASSSPPWGYTF.

The gene calls are TRBV19 and TRBJ1-2; D is unresolved. V was pared by 0 bases and J by 4 bases, with 6 bases between. Germline CDR1 is LNHDA and CDR2 is SQIVND (reference sequence). This CDR3 is built from 13 residues. CDR3 DNA sequence: TGTGCCAGTAGTATAGAGGGAAGCTATGGCTACACCTTC. This codes for CASSIEGSYGYTF.

This clonotype was observed at least ten times. A read error is likely, as this CDR3 ends without the conserved phenylalanine or tryptophan. The DNA is left out, because the CDR3 cannot be placed on it with certainty; the CDR3 is given as TCRdb lists it. The chain has TRBV7-2 and TRBJ2-5; the table's D call of TRBD1 was not tested on the DNA. The V gene's germline CDR1 is SGHTA and CDR2 FQGNSA. The CDR3 sequence runs 12 residues, both termini included. CDR3 amino acids: CASSLGGATTAI.

The genes are TRBV7-3 and TRBJ2-3; TRBD1 matches at 9 bases. Germline V gene lookup returns CDR1 SGHTA and CDR2 FQGTGA. V was clipped by 4 bases and J by 0 bases; unmatched bases: 8. This CDR3 has 17 amino acids. The CDR3, as DNA: TGTGCCAGCAGCTCCACAGGGGGCTCTGTCAGCACAGATACGCAGTATTTT. It is translated as CASSSTGGSVSTDTQYF.

This clonotype has more than one count but fewer than ten. One end of the junction is discordant with germline, which a read error may explain. This chain uses TRBV6-2 or TRBV6-3 with TRBJ1-4, with TRBD1 identical over 7 bases. Germline CDR1 MNHEY, CDR2 SVGEGT. The CDR3 spans 16 residues. CDR3 loop: CASSYATGQANEKLFF. CDR3 bases: TGTGCCAGCAGTTACGCCACCGGACAGGCTAACGAAAAACTGTTTTTT.

This clonotype was seen a few times. The chain is built from TRBV9 and TRBJ2-1, with D possibly being TRBD2 (6 bases). Germline V gives CDR1 SGDLS, CDR2 YYNGEE. CDR3 length: 13 residues. The V and J ends lost 3 bases and 8 bases respectively, with 12 bases between them. CDR3 in amino acids: CASSAAPSDEQFF. The CDR3 nucleotides read TGTGCCAGCAGCGCTGCACCTAGCGATGAGCAGTTCTTC.

This clonotype was observed a few times. The rearrangement links TRBV11-2 to TRBJ2-1, with D unclear. This CDR3 spans 13 amino acids. CDR1 SGHAT and CDR2 FQNNGV come from the germline V gene. The V and J ends lost 3 bases and 5 bases respectively, with 8 bases between them. CDR3 loop: CASSFVQHNEQFF. The DNA of the CDR3 is TGTGCCAGCAGCTTTGTACAGCACAATGAGCAGTTCTTC.

The sample holds a few counts of this clonotype. V is TRBV7-9 and J is TRBJ1-3; D is uncertain. The CDR3 is 13 amino acids. The germline V gene has CDR1 SEHNR and CDR2 FQNEAQ (reference sequence). V shed 5 bases and J shed 4 bases, with 9 bases lying between them. The CDR3 DNA sequence: TGTGCCAGCAGCCAACCAACGGGAAACACCATATATTTT. It yields the protein CASSQPTGNTIYF.

This clonotype was seen a few times. The rearrangement uses TRBV4-1 and TRBJ2-4; tentatively, D is TRBD1 or TRBD2 (6 bases each). From germline, CDR1 is MGHRA and CDR2 YSYEKL. V dropped 5 bases and J dropped 3 bases, with 23 bases sitting between them. This CDR3 contains 18 residues. The CDR3 region is CASSLEYEGGWGKNIQYF. As DNA, the CDR3 is TGCGCCAGCAGCTTGGAGTACGAGGGGGGATGGGGCAAAAACATTCAGTACTTC.

With regard to this clonotype: A read error may account for a junction end that differs from germline. The CDR3 sequence: CARRLLGTYGYTF. CDR3 bases: TGTGCCCGCAGATTATTAGGGACCTATGGCTACACCTTC. The chain joins TRBV27 to TRBJ1-2; a possible D gene is TRBD1 (5 bases). The CDR3 length is 13 residues. Germline CDR1 and CDR2: MNHEY and SMNVEV (reference sequence).

This clonotype was seen only a few times. The V call is TRBV7-8, the J call TRBJ2-5; TRBD2 is a possible D gene (5 bases). Germline loops: CDR1 SGHVS, CDR2 FQNEAQ. There are 13 residues in the CDR3. V was cut by 5 bases and J by 11 bases, with 18 bases left in between. CDR3 bases: TGTGCCAGCAGCCCCTCCCTTTCCCCGGGGCAGTACTTC. This gives the protein CASSPSLSPGQYF.

A few counts support this clonotype. The gene calls are TRBV7-2 and TRBJ2-4; 11 nucleotides line up with TRBD1. Germline CDR1 is SGHTA and CDR2 is FQGNSA. V gave up 4 bases and J gave up 9 bases; unmatched junction bases: 11. This CDR3 comprises 16 residues. The CDR3 DNA is TGTGCCAGCAGCTACGAGGCGGGACAGGGGGGGGTCATTCAGTACTTC. Protein product: CASSYEAGQGGVIQYF.